This TCR beta chain was profiled in a study of CD8+ T cells in alopecia areata. Findings and limits, study-wide: Patients shared TCRs less clearly than mice did, possibly for HLA-related reasons.

Only a few counts were recorded for this clone. Its antigen remains unknown. RNA was isolated and reverse transcribed to cDNA, the sequencing template. Profiling relied on immunoSEQ multiplex PCR, and the TCRdb table lists in-frame clones only, not all of them. The sample contains 120,000 to 150,000 clones, roughly 48% of which appear only once. Germline lookup yields CDR1 SQVTM and CDR2 ANQGSEA. The CDR3 has 12 residues. V was pared by 4 bases and J by 6 bases, with 11 bases between. The sample comprised CD4+ T cells sorted from blood. This chain uses TRBV29-1 with TRBJ2-3; D is undetermined. This TCR was recovered from a human donor with alopecia areata. The CDR3 bases are TGCAGCGTTGGCCGGGTGGGGGATACGCAGTATTTT. Amino acid sequence: CSVGRVGDTQYF.